This TCR beta chain was sequenced for a study of T cell responses to AZD1222 COVID-19 vaccine. In the study overall: Second-dose schedules of about 4 or about 12 weeks were combined.

V was pared by 1 base and J by 3 bases, with 7 bases between. This CDR3 has 13 residues. The germline V gene has CDR1 SEHNR and CDR2 FQNEAQ (reference sequence). This clone was detected a few times. Its antigen is undetermined. Sequencing used immunoSEQ multiplex PCR; TCRdb keeps in-frame clones, though not all of them. The sample carries 150,000 to 180,000 clones, under 95% recorded once. Study-wide results and limits: Dominant at 160-218 and 743-854, vaccine-associated CD4 TCRs also spanned spike. There were mostly white British donors and more females than males, and clonal diversity was possibly underestimated.

The chain links TRBV7-9 to TRBJ2-7; unclear D gene. Sequences were derived from peripheral blood, sampled on day 0 of AZD1222 vaccination. This clonotype was obtained from an adult in good health. CDR3 bases: TGTGCCAGCAGCTTAGGGCTCAGCTACGAGCAGTACTTC. Its protein product is CASSLGLSYEQYF.